This T cell receptor beta chain was captured in a study of cytotoxic CD8 clonotypes in ibrutinib-treated CLL. For the study at large: Patients gave response samples after a median approximately eleven months of treatment, range 6 to 36.

J was trimmed by 4 bases and V by 4 bases; bases with no gene match: 6. Germline CDR1 SGHDT, CDR2 YYEEEE. There are 15 residues in the CDR3. Sequenced by immunoSEQ multiplex PCR; TCRdb stores in-frame clones only, minus some. The sample holds some 140,000 clones, around 84% seen once. Investigators sourced about 2 micrograms of genomic DNA from cryopreserved PBMCs for TCR beta libraries. Sequencing used PBMCs, obtained after 24 months of ibrutinib treatment. This clonotype was obtained from a human donor with chronic lymphocytic leukemia. The chain is built from TRBV5-6 and TRBJ2-3, with 10 bases matching TRBD1. The CDR3 DNA reads TGTGCCAGCAGCCCGGACAGGGGGAATGCAGATACGCAGTATTTT. Translating gives CASSPDRGNADTQYF.